The clone carrying this T cell receptor (beta chain) was found many times. What it binds is not known. This entry is derived from a study of human T cells and chemical hapten exposure. About the study: Among samples, TCR yields varied mainly because of small differences in pooled library volume. General study points: Following DPC sensitization, TCRs present above 1 in 1000 frequency showed no change.

This CDR3 spans 17 amino acids. Germline V gene data show CDR1 as KGHDR and CDR2 as SFDVKD. V was clipped by 5 bases and J by 4 bases, with 19 bases between them. Unique molecular identifiers were affixed to discrete cDNA molecules within the library. TCRdb independently ran MiXCR on the RACE reads; one entry per CDR3 protein. The sample lists roughly 130,000 distinct CDR3 sequences, about 9% occurring once. Specified time point: healthy volunteer bleed at 2 weeks. The study extracted total RNA from unfractionated whole blood. This receptor was taken from a male donor in good health. Some clones in this sample may be carry-over from other donors' samples. V gene TRBV24-1 combines with J gene TRBJ2-2; no clear D. The sequencing sample was made of whole blood. The CDR3 bases are TGTGCCACCAGTGTTTCCGACACCAGCTTCGGCACCGGGGAGCTGTTTTTT. Protein product: CATSVSDTSFGTGELFF.